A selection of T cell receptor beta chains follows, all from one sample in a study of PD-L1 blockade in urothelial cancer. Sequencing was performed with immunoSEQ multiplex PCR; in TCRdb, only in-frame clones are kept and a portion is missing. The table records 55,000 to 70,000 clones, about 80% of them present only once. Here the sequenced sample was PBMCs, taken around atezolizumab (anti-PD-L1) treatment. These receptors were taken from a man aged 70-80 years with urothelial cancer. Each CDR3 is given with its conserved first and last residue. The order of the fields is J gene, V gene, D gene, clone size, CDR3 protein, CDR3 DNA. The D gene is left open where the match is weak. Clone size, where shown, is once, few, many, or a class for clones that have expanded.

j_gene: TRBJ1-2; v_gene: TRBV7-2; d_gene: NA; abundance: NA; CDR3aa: CASSLMGGSLTPAYGYTF; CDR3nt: TGTGCCAGCAGCTTAATGGGGGGGTCCCTAACCCCCGCCTATGGCTACACCTTC
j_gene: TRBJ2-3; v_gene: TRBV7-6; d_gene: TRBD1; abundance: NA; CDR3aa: CASSTRQGWYETDTQYF; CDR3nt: TGTGCCAGCAGCACCCGACAGGGGTGGTACGAAACAGATACGCAGTATTTT
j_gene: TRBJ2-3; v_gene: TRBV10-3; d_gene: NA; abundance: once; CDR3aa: CAISSETDTQYF; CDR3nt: TGTGCCATCAGTAGTGAGACAGATACGCAGTATTTT
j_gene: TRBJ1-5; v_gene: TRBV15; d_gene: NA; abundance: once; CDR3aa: CATSERQYSNQPQHF; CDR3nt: TGTGCCACCAGCGAACGACAGTATAGCAATCAGCCCCAGCATTTT
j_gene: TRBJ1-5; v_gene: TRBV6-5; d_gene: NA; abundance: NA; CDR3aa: CASSYSAAGDQPQHF; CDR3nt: TGTGCCAGCAGTTACTCGGCGGCGGGGGATCAGCCCCAGCATTTT
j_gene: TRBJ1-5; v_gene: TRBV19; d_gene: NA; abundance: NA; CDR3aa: CASSRTVSNQPQHF; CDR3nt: TGTGCCAGTAGCCGGACAGTTAGCAATCAGCCCCAGCATTTT
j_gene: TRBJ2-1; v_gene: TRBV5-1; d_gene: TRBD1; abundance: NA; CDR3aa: CASSFRTGGANEQFF; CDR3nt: TGCGCCAGCAGCTTCCGGACAGGGGGTGCCAATGAGCAGTTCTTC
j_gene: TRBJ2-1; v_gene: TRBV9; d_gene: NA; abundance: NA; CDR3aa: CASSPFHNEQFF; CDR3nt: TGTGCCAGCAGCCCCTTCCACAATGAGCAGTTCTTC
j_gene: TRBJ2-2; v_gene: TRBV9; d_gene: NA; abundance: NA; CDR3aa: CASSRSIGEVAGELFF; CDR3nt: TGTGCCAGCAGTAGGTCGATCGGGGAGGTCGCCGGGGAGCTGTTTTTT
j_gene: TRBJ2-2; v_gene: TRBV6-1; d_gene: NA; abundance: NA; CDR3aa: CASAGGTGELFF; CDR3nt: TGTGCCAGCGCCGGAGGAACCGGGGAGCTGTTTTTT
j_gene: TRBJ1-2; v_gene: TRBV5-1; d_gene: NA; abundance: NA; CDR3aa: CASSPQDNYGYTF; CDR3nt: TGCGCCAGCAGCCCGCAGGATAACTATGGCTACACCTTC
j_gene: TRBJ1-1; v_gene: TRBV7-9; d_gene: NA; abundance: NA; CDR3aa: CASSKDRIEAFF; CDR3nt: TGTGCCAGCAGCAAAGACAGGATTGAAGCTTTCTTT
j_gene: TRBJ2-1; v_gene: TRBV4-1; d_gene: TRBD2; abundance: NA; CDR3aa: CASSQEAGDYNEQFF; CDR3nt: TGCGCCAGCAGCCAAGAGGCGGGAGACTACAATGAGCAGTTCTTC
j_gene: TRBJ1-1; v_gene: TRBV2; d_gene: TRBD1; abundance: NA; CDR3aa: CASTLAGGNTEAFF; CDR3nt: TGTGCCAGCACCCTAGCAGGGGGCAACACTGAAGCTTTCTTT
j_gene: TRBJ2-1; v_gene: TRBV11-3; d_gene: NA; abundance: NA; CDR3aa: CASSTDSYNEQFF; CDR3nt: TGTGCCAGCAGCACAGACAGTTACAATGAGCAGTTCTTC
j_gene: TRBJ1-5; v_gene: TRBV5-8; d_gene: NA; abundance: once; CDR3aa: CASSLRGDNQPQHF; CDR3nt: TGTGCCAGCAGCCTACGGGGGGACAATCAGCCCCAGCATTTT
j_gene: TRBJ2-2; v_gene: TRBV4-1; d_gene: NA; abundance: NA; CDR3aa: CASSPYSRAGELFF; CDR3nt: TGCGCCAGCAGCCCTTACTCCAGGGCCGGGGAGCTGTTTTTT
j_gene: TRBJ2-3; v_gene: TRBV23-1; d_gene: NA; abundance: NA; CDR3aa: CASSQSWASASTDTQYF; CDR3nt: TGCGCCAGCAGTCAATCCTGGGCTAGCGCGAGCACAGATACGCAGTATTTT
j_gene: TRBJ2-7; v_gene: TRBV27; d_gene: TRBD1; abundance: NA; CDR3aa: CASSLGQVPPREQYF; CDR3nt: TGTGCCAGCAGTCTTGGACAGGTCCCCCCCCGCGAGCAGTACTTC
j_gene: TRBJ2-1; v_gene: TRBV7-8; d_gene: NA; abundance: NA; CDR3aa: CASSLALGGSNEQFF; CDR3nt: TGTGCCAGCAGCTTAGCCCTCGGTGGTAGTAATGAGCAGTTCTTC
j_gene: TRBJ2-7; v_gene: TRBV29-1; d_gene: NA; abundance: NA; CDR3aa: CSVEGAGYEQYF; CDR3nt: TGCAGCGTTGAAGGGGCGGGCTACGAGCAGTACTTC
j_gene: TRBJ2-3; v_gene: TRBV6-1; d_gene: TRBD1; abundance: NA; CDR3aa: CASTVTGNTDTQYF; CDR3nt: TGTGCCAGCACCGTGACAGGGAACACAGATACGCAGTATTTT
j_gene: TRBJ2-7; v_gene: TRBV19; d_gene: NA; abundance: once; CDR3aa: CASSITAVSYEQYF; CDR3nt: TGTGCCAGTAGTATTACGGCGGTTTCCTACGAGCAGTACTTC
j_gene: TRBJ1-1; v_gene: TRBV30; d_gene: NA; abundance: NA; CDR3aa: CAWSVGTLNTEAFF; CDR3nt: TGTGCCTGGAGTGTAGGGACACTGAACACTGAAGCTTTCTTT
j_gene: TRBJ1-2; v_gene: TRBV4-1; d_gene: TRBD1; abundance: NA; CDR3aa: CASSQDWKRTGGIGYTF; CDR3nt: TGCGCCAGCAGCCAAGATTGGAAAAGGACAGGGGGCATTGGCTACACCTTC
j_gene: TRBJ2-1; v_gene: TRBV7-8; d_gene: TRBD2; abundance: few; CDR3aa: CASSLGTSGRATYNEQFF; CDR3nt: TGTGCCAGCAGCTTGGGGACTAGCGGGAGGGCCACCTACAATGAGCAGTTCTTC
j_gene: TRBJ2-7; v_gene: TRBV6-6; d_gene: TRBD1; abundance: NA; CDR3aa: CATGQGAYEQYF; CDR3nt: TGTGCCACCGGACAGGGGGCCTACGAGCAGTACTTC
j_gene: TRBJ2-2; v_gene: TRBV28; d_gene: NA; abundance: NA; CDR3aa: CASTRPAGTGVGVGELFF; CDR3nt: TGTGCCAGCACCCGCCCCGCGGGGACGGGGGTTGGAGTCGGGGAGCTGTTTTTT
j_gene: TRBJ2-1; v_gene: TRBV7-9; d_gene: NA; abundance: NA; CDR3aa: CASSPGTGASYNEQFF; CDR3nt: TGTGCCAGCAGCCCAGGGACGGGAGCGTCCTACAATGAGCAGTTCTTC
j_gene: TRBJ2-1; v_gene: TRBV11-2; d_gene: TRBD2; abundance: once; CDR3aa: CASSRFQLAGTYNEQFF; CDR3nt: TGTGCCAGCAGCCGATTCCAACTAGCGGGGACCTACAATGAGCAGTTCTTC
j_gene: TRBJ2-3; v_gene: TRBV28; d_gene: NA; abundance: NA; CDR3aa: CASRRGGAQDTQYF; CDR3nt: TGTGCCAGCCGCCGAGGGGGGGCGCAAGATACGCAGTATTTT
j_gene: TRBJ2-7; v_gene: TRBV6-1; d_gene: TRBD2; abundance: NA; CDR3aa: CASSEDGREGYEQYF; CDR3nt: TGTGCCAGCAGTGAAGATGGGCGGGAGGGTTACGAGCAGTACTTC
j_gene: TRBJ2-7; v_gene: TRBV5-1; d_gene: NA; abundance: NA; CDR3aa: CASSLTGSLDYEQYF; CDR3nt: TGCGCCAGCAGCTTGACAGGGAGCCTCGACTACGAGCAGTACTTC
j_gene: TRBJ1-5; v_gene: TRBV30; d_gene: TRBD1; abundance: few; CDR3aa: CAWTAGGRQPQHF; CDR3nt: TGTGCCTGGACCGCAGGGGGGCGTCAGCCCCAGCATTTT
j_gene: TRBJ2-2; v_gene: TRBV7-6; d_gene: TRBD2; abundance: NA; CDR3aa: CASSSLTSGRSGTGELFF; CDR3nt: TGTGCCAGCAGCTCGTTGACTAGCGGGAGGTCTGGCACCGGGGAGCTGTTTTTT
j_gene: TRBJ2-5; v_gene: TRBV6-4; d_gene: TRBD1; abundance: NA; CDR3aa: CASSRDRQETQYF; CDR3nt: TGTGCCAGCAGTAGGGACAGACAAGAGACCCAGTACTTC
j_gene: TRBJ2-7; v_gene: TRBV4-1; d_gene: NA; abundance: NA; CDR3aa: CASSRQLGGADSYEQYF; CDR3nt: TGCGCCAGCAGCCGGCAGTTAGGAGGAGCGGACTCCTACGAGCAGTACTTC
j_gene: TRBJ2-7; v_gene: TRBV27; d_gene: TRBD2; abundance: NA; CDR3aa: CASSPIAGGAYEQYF; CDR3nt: TGTGCCAGCAGCCCTATAGCGGGTGGAGCCTACGAGCAGTACTTC
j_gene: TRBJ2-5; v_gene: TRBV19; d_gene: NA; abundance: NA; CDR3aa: CASSSGRGETQYF; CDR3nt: TGTGCCAGTAGTAGCGGTAGAGGGGAGACCCAGTACTTC
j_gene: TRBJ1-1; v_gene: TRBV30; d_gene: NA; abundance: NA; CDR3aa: CAWRGLGAGSEAFF; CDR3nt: TGTGCCTGGAGGGGGCTGGGGGCAGGCTCTGAAGCTTTCTTT
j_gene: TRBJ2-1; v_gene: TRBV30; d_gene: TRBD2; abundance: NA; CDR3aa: CAWGGTSGYNEQFF; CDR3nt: TGTGCCTGGGGGGGCACTAGCGGTTACAATGAGCAGTTCTTC
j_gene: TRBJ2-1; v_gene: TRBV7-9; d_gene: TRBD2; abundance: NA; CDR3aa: CASSSGLAGVRNEQFF; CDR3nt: TGTGCCAGCAGCTCGGGACTAGCGGGAGTGCGCAATGAGCAGTTCTTC
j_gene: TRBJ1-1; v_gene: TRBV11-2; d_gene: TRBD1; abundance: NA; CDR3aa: CASSLGTGEAFF; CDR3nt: TGTGCCAGCAGCTTAGGGACAGGGGAAGCTTTCTTT